This is a list of T cell receptor beta chains from one sample in a study of T cell changes during pregnancy in multiple sclerosis. TCRdb's copy holds only in-frame clones and misses some; the assay was immunoSEQ multiplex PCR. The sample lists about 38,000 clones, about 91% occurring once. Here the sequenced sample was CD8+ T cells from peripheral blood mononuclear cells, taken after pregnancy. Receptors originate from a female donor with multiple sclerosis, enrolled in a pregnancy study. Each CDR3 is given with its conserved first and last residue. D genes are given only for firm matches. A row's size may be missing; if present it is once, few, many or a size class.

abundance: -; d_gene: TRBD1; j_gene: TRBJ2-3; v_gene: TRBV2; CDR3nt: TGTGCCAGCAGTGAAACAGGGGTAGCGACAGATACGCAGTATTTT; CDR3aa: CASSETGVATDTQYF
abundance: -; d_gene: TRBD1; j_gene: TRBJ1-1; v_gene: TRBV7-8; CDR3nt: TGTGCCAGCAGCTATCGGACAGGGGGCACTGAAGCTTTCTTT; CDR3aa: CASSYRTGGTEAFF
abundance: -; d_gene: TRBD1; j_gene: TRBJ2-3; v_gene: TRBV9; CDR3nt: TGTGCCAGCAGAGCCACAGGGGGCGGGGCAGATACGCAGTATTTT; CDR3aa: CASRATGGGADTQYF
abundance: once; d_gene: -; j_gene: TRBJ1-2; v_gene: TRBV2; CDR3nt: TGTGCCAGCAGGGGGACAAGGTACGGCTACACCTTC; CDR3aa: CASRGTRYGYTF
abundance: -; d_gene: -; j_gene: TRBJ2-7; v_gene: TRBV7-8; CDR3nt: TGTGCCAGCAGCTTCGGGACTGGTTCCTACGAGCAGTACTTC; CDR3aa: CASSFGTGSYEQYF
abundance: -; d_gene: TRBD1; j_gene: TRBJ1-1; v_gene: TRBV28; CDR3nt: TGTGCCAGCAGTTTATCCCAGGACAGGGGTGGTCTTGAAGCTTTCTTT; CDR3aa: CASSLSQDRGGLEAFF
abundance: -; d_gene: -; j_gene: TRBJ2-7; v_gene: TRBV5-4; CDR3nt: TGTGCCAGCAGCTCCCTGGGGGCAGGCGACGAGCAGTACTTC; CDR3aa: CASSSLGAGDEQYF
abundance: -; d_gene: -; j_gene: TRBJ2-1; v_gene: TRBV9; CDR3nt: TGTGCCAGCAGCGTGTTGACAGGGAGGTCGAATGAGCAGTTCTTC; CDR3aa: CASSVLTGRSNEQFF
abundance: -; d_gene: TRBD2; j_gene: TRBJ2-3; v_gene: TRBV7-9; CDR3nt: TGTGCCAGCAGACCGCTTACTAGCGGGGATGCAGATACGCAGTATTTT; CDR3aa: CASRPLTSGDADTQYF
abundance: once; d_gene: -; j_gene: TRBJ1-5; v_gene: TRBV21-1; CDR3nt: -; CDR3aa: CASSKNYSCGYSNQPQHF
abundance: -; d_gene: -; j_gene: TRBJ2-7; v_gene: TRBV28; CDR3nt: TGTGCCAGCAGTCGTGCAGGGGCAATATACGAGCAGTACTTC; CDR3aa: CASSRAGAIYEQYF
abundance: -; d_gene: -; j_gene: TRBJ2-1; v_gene: TRBV7-9; CDR3nt: TGTGCCAGCAGCCATACAGTAACCTCCTACAATGAGCAGTTCTTC; CDR3aa: CASSHTVTSYNEQFF
abundance: -; d_gene: -; j_gene: TRBJ2-5; v_gene: TRBV10-3; CDR3nt: TGTGCCATCAGTGGTGAGGGAGTGGGGAGTTTGGAGACCCAGTACTTC; CDR3aa: CAISGEGVGSLETQYF
abundance: -; d_gene: TRBD1; j_gene: TRBJ1-2; v_gene: TRBV2; CDR3nt: TGTGCCAGCAGAGACAGGGACGTCTATGGCTACACCTTC; CDR3aa: CASRDRDVYGYTF
abundance: -; d_gene: -; j_gene: TRBJ1-1; v_gene: TRBV5-4; CDR3nt: TGTGCCAGCAGCTTGGAGGGGGGGGGCACTGAAGCTTTCTTT; CDR3aa: CASSLEGGGTEAFF
abundance: -; d_gene: -; j_gene: TRBJ1-2; v_gene: TRBV5-8; CDR3nt: TGTGCCAGCAGCTTTCTGAGGGAGGTCGACGAGCGTGGCTACACCTTC; CDR3aa: CASSFLREVDERGYTF
abundance: few; d_gene: -; j_gene: TRBJ1-5; v_gene: TRBV2; CDR3nt: TGTGCCAGCAGTGAGCGGGCTGCTACTCTGTATTCGCCCCAGCATTTT; CDR3aa: CASSERAATLYSPQHF
abundance: -; d_gene: TRBD2; j_gene: TRBJ2-3; v_gene: TRBV9; CDR3nt: TGTGCCAGCAGCGTAGGTAGCGGGAGCACAGATACGCAGTATTTT; CDR3aa: CASSVGSGSTDTQYF
abundance: once; d_gene: TRBD1; j_gene: TRBJ1-5; v_gene: TRBV28; CDR3nt: TGTGCCAGCAGTTCGGGACAGCCCCAGCCCCAGCATTTT; CDR3aa: CASSSGQPQPQHF
abundance: -; d_gene: -; j_gene: TRBJ1-1; v_gene: TRBV2; CDR3nt: TGTGCCAGCATCCTAGGGGTAAACACTGAAGCTTTCTTT; CDR3aa: CASILGVNTEAFF
abundance: -; d_gene: -; j_gene: TRBJ2-7; v_gene: TRBV5-1; CDR3nt: TGCGCCAGCAGCTTGGCGGGCGAGCAGTACTTC; CDR3aa: CASSLAGEQYF
abundance: -; d_gene: TRBD1; j_gene: TRBJ2-6; v_gene: TRBV27; CDR3nt: TGTGCCAGCAGTTTAACAGGGGGAACTGGGGCCAACGTCCTGACTTTC; CDR3aa: CASSLTGGTGANVLTF
abundance: -; d_gene: TRBD1; j_gene: TRBJ2-1; v_gene: TRBV7-2; CDR3nt: TGTGCCAGCAGCCCCTGGGACAGTTTTTACAATGAGCAGTTCTTC; CDR3aa: CASSPWDSFYNEQFF
abundance: -; d_gene: -; j_gene: TRBJ2-1; v_gene: TRBV9; CDR3nt: TGTGCCAGCAGCGTAGTGGAGGCCGAAAATGAGCAGTTCTTC; CDR3aa: CASSVVEAENEQFF
abundance: few; d_gene: -; j_gene: TRBJ1-1; v_gene: TRBV7-9; CDR3nt: TGTGCCAGCAGCTTCACAGGGTCTGAAGCTTTCTTT; CDR3aa: CASSFTGSEAFF
abundance: -; d_gene: -; j_gene: TRBJ1-1; v_gene: TRBV9; CDR3nt: TGTGCCAGCAGCGTAGGCGAGGGCCCGGGGTCTGAAGCTTTCTTT; CDR3aa: CASSVGEGPGSEAFF
abundance: once; d_gene: -; j_gene: TRBJ2-7; v_gene: TRBV16; CDR3nt: TGTGCCAGCAGCCTCCCCGGGGGCGAGCAGTACTTC; CDR3aa: CASSLPGGEQYF
abundance: -; d_gene: -; j_gene: TRBJ1-4; v_gene: TRBV28; CDR3nt: TGTGCCAGCAGTCCCCCAGGGGCTACTAATGAAAAACTGTTTTTT; CDR3aa: CASSPPGATNEKLFF
abundance: -; d_gene: TRBD2; j_gene: TRBJ2-1; v_gene: TRBV4-1; CDR3nt: TGCGCCAGCAGCCAACCTAGGACTAGCGGGGGGAATGAGCAGTTCTTC; CDR3aa: CASSQPRTSGGNEQFF
abundance: once; d_gene: TRBD1; j_gene: TRBJ2-3; v_gene: TRBV19; CDR3nt: TGTGCCAGTAGCATTTACAGGGGATTTCCCTCAGATACGCAGTATTTT; CDR3aa: CASSIYRGFPSDTQYF
abundance: -; d_gene: -; j_gene: TRBJ2-7; v_gene: TRBV19; CDR3nt: TGTGCCAGTAGTATCCCAGGTCCCTACGAGCAGTACTTC; CDR3aa: CASSIPGPYEQYF
abundance: once; d_gene: TRBD2; j_gene: TRBJ2-7; v_gene: TRBV2; CDR3nt: TGTGCCAGCATCACCGGGACTAGCGTTAGGAACGAGCAGTACTTC; CDR3aa: CASITGTSVRNEQYF
abundance: -; d_gene: -; j_gene: TRBJ2-7; v_gene: TRBV7-9; CDR3nt: TGTGCCAGCAGCCCAACAGGGAGCTCCTACGAGCAGTACTTC; CDR3aa: CASSPTGSSYEQYF
abundance: -; d_gene: TRBD2; j_gene: TRBJ2-1; v_gene: TRBV27; CDR3nt: TGTGCCAGCAGTTTATCGCTAGCGGACTCCTACAATGAGCAGTTCTTC; CDR3aa: CASSLSLADSYNEQFF
abundance: -; d_gene: -; j_gene: TRBJ1-4; v_gene: TRBV28; CDR3nt: TGTGCCAGCAGTTTCCATCCCCTTTTTGGGGGGACGTTTTTT; CDR3aa: CASSFHPLFGGTFF
abundance: once; d_gene: TRBD2; j_gene: TRBJ2-7; v_gene: TRBV9; CDR3nt: TGTGCCAGCAGCGAGGGACTAGGGACCTACGAGCAGTACTTC; CDR3aa: CASSEGLGTYEQYF
abundance: -; d_gene: -; j_gene: TRBJ1-1; v_gene: TRBV28; CDR3nt: TGTGCCAGCAGTTTATATGGCAGGGTGGGCACTGAAGCTTTCTTT; CDR3aa: CASSLYGRVGTEAFF
abundance: -; d_gene: -; j_gene: TRBJ2-5; v_gene: TRBV5-1; CDR3nt: TGCGCCAGCAGCTACACAGGGAGGGGAGAGACCCAGTACTTC; CDR3aa: CASSYTGRGETQYF
abundance: -; d_gene: TRBD2; j_gene: TRBJ2-5; v_gene: TRBV13; CDR3nt: TGTGCCAGCAGCTGGACTAGCGAGGGAGGGGCCCAGTACTTC; CDR3aa: CASSWTSEGGAQYF
abundance: few; d_gene: -; j_gene: TRBJ2-7; v_gene: TRBV27; CDR3nt: TGTGCCAGCAGTTTGAAGGGCTGGGGAGTCTACGAGCAGTACTTC; CDR3aa: CASSLKGWGVYEQYF
abundance: -; d_gene: -; j_gene: TRBJ2-4; v_gene: TRBV11-2; CDR3nt: TGTGCCAGCAGCTTAGATCAGGGGCACTTAGCCAAAAACATTCAGTACTTC; CDR3aa: CASSLDQGHLAKNIQYF
abundance: -; d_gene: TRBD2; j_gene: TRBJ2-7; v_gene: TRBV27; CDR3nt: TGTGCCAGCAGCCGTAGGACTAGCCCCCACGAGCAGTACTTC; CDR3aa: CASSRRTSPHEQYF
abundance: once; d_gene: TRBD1; j_gene: TRBJ2-7; v_gene: TRBV27; CDR3nt: TGTGCCAGCAGTCTCACAGGGGATTTTTACTACGAGCAGTACTTC; CDR3aa: CASSLTGDFYYEQYF
abundance: few; d_gene: TRBD1; j_gene: TRBJ2-5; v_gene: TRBV9; CDR3nt: TGTGCCAGCAGCCACCCTCCCGGGACAGGGCAAGAGACCCAGTACTTC; CDR3aa: CASSHPPGTGQETQYF
abundance: once; d_gene: TRBD2; j_gene: TRBJ2-2; v_gene: TRBV7-2; CDR3nt: TGTGCCAGCAGCTTATCCGCGGGAGTTTCTAACGGGGAGCTGTTTTTT; CDR3aa: CASSLSAGVSNGELFF
abundance: -; d_gene: -; j_gene: TRBJ2-7; v_gene: TRBV7-2; CDR3nt: TGTGCCAGCAGCTCTTCTCGACCCAGGGGTGATCCCTACGAGCAGTACTTC; CDR3aa: CASSSSRPRGDPYEQYF
abundance: -; d_gene: TRBD2; j_gene: TRBJ2-1; v_gene: TRBV9; CDR3nt: TGTGCCAGCAGCGTAGGGCGGGGGGCCGGGGGTGAGCAGTTCTTC; CDR3aa: CASSVGRGAGGEQFF
abundance: -; d_gene: TRBD1; j_gene: TRBJ1-5; v_gene: TRBV7-9; CDR3nt: TGTGCCAGCAGCTTGGGGACGGGACAGGGGGCTGATCAGCCCCAGCATTTT; CDR3aa: CASSLGTGQGADQPQHF
abundance: -; d_gene: -; j_gene: TRBJ2-2; v_gene: TRBV4-1; CDR3nt: TGCGCCAGCAGCCAAGGACAGCTCACCGGGGAGCTGTTTTTT; CDR3aa: CASSQGQLTGELFF
abundance: -; d_gene: -; j_gene: TRBJ1-1; v_gene: TRBV6-5; CDR3nt: TGTGCCCCCCAAAGGGGAATGAACACTGAAGCTTTCTTT; CDR3aa: CAPQRGMNTEAFF
abundance: once; d_gene: TRBD1; j_gene: TRBJ2-7; v_gene: TRBV5-4; CDR3nt: TGTGCCAGCGGACAGGGGAGCCACGAGCAGTACTTC; CDR3aa: CASGQGSHEQYF
abundance: -; d_gene: TRBD2; j_gene: TRBJ2-3; v_gene: TRBV6-4; CDR3nt: TGTGCCAGCAGTGAAGCTAGCGGGGGGCCATCAGATACGCAGTATTTT; CDR3aa: CASSEASGGPSDTQYF
abundance: -; d_gene: -; j_gene: TRBJ1-5; v_gene: TRBV19; CDR3nt: TGTGCCAGTAGTCTCAGTAGCAATCAGCCCCAGCATTTT; CDR3aa: CASSLSSNQPQHF
abundance: once; d_gene: -; j_gene: TRBJ1-2; v_gene: TRBV9; CDR3nt: TGTGCCAGCAGCGTAGATCCCAGGGGTACCGACTATGGCTACACCTTC; CDR3aa: CASSVDPRGTDYGYTF
abundance: once; d_gene: TRBD2; j_gene: TRBJ2-1; v_gene: TRBV9; CDR3nt: TGTGCCAGCAGCGAGAGAGCGGGAGGGTTAAGCTATGAGCAGTTCTTC; CDR3aa: CASSERAGGLSYEQFF
abundance: -; d_gene: -; j_gene: TRBJ2-1; v_gene: TRBV19; CDR3nt: TGTGCCAGTAGCGACGCGGGCAATGAGCAGTTCTTC; CDR3aa: CASSDAGNEQFF
abundance: few; d_gene: TRBD2; j_gene: TRBJ2-3; v_gene: TRBV6-4; CDR3nt: TGTGCCAGCAGTGAGCGGGGGGGCACAGATACGCAGTATTTT; CDR3aa: CASSERGGTDTQYF
abundance: -; d_gene: TRBD1; j_gene: TRBJ1-4; v_gene: TRBV28; CDR3nt: TGTGCCAGCAGTTCCGGGACAGGTTTTCTGTTTTTT; CDR3aa: CASSSGTGFLFF